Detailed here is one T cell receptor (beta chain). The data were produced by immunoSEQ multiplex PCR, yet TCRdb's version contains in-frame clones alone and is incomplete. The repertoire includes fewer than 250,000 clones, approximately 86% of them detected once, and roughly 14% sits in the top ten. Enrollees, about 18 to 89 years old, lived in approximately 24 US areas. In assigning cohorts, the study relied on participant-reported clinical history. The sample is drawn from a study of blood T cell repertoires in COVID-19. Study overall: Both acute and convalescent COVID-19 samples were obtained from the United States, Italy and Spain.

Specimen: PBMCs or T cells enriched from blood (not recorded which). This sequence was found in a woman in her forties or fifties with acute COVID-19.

CDR3 sequence: CASSLGQSYYEQYF. The CDR3 DNA reads as TGTGCCAGCAGTTTGGGACAGAGCTACTACGAGCAGTACTTC. The V call is TRBV28, the J call TRBJ2-7; 7 bases match TRBD1. CDR1 MDHEN and CDR2 SYDVKM come from the germline V gene. With 3 bases clipped from V and 3 bases from J, the junction kept 5 bases outside the gene matches. The CDR3 covers 14 residues.